These 12 T cell receptor beta chains originate from one sample sequenced in a study of response to subunit inactivated influenza vaccine. Each CDR3 protein is one row after TCRdb ran MiXCR on the RT-PCR reads. There are 650,000 to 800,000 distinct CDR3 sequences in the sample; 18% occur only once, and roughly a tenth lies in the top ten. The starting material was PBMCs from blood, obtained about 5 days after vaccination. These receptors were taken from a man between 50 and 59 years old who received an inactivated influenza vaccine.

This clonotype was seen just once. This chain connects TRBV27 to TRBJ2-3; D tentatively reads TRBD1 or TRBD2 (5 bases each). CDR1 MNHEY and CDR2 SMNVEV come from the germline V gene (reference sequence). V was shortened by 1 base and J by 4 bases, with 18 bases between the two germline ends. The CDR3 sequence is 17 residues long. The CDR3 loop is CASSLYSGTHNSDTQYF. CDR3 DNA: TGTGCCAGCAGTTTATATTCCGGGACCCACAACTCAGATACGCAGTATTTT.

The chain couples TRBV4-1 to TRBJ2-2; 7 nucleotides agree with TRBD2. Germline V gives CDR1 MGHRA, CDR2 YSYEKL. With 1 base clipped from V and 3 bases from J, the junction kept 11 bases outside the gene matches. The CDR3 sequence is 18 residues long. The CDR3 loop reads CASSQVRPLAAYTGELFF. DNA of the CDR3: TGCGCCAGCAGCCAAGTCAGACCCCTAGCGGCGTACACCGGGGAGCTGTTTTTT.

This clonotype was seen at least ten times. The chain combines TRBV12-3 or TRBV12-4 with TRBJ2-1, with 8 nucleotides matching TRBD2. There are 14 residues in the CDR3. V lost 2 bases and J lost 9; bases outside the gene matches: 6. The CDR3 sequence is CASSLLLAGFEQFF. CDR3 in DNA: TGTGCCAGCAGTTTATTGCTAGCGGGTTTTGAGCAGTTCTTC.

The sample holds a few counts of this clonotype. The chain couples TRBV20-1 to TRBJ2-1; 10 bases fit TRBD2. The germline V gene has CDR1 DFQATT and CDR2 SNEGSKA (reference sequence). CDR3 length: 15 residues. V trimming: 3 bases; J trimming: 1 base; junction bases outside the gene matches: 3. CDR3 in amino acids: CSASLGLASYNEQFF. CDR3 in DNA: TGCAGTGCTAGCTTGGGACTAGCGTCCTACAATGAGCAGTTCTTC.

The chain couples TRBV28 to TRBJ1-5; D is unresolved. Trimming stripped 4 bases from V and 7 bases from J, with 14 bases between. CDR1 and CDR2 from the germline V gene are MDHEN and SYDVKM. This CDR3 has 14 amino acids. CDR3 protein: CASSSRRGGQPQHF. CDR3 DNA sequence: TGTGCCAGCAGTTCGAGACGAGGTGGGCAGCCCCAGCATTTT.

This clonotype has more than one count but fewer than ten. The chain is built from TRBV20-1 and TRBJ2-7; D is unresolved. CDR3 length equals 13 residues. CDR1 is DFQATT and CDR2 is SNEGSKA in the germline V gene (reference sequence). The V end lost 6 bases, the J end lost 3 bases, and 15 bases lay between the germline ends. CDR3 nucleotide sequence: TGCAGTGCCCCGACAAAGACGGACTACGAGCAGTACTTC. Residues: CSAPTKTDYEQYF.

This clonotype was counted only a few times. The rearrangement links TRBV10-3 to TRBJ2-5; 11 bases line up with TRBD2. Trimming took 6 bases from V and 4 from J; bases not matched to a gene: 4. Germline V gene data show CDR1 as ENHRY and CDR2 as SYGVKD. The CDR3 is 14 amino acids. The CDR3 here is CAISGLAGGETQYF. The CDR3 nucleotides read TGTGCCATCAGCGGTCTAGCGGGGGGAGAGACCCAGTACTTC.

This chain uses TRBV20-1 with TRBJ2-4, with 10 bases fitting TRBD2. Germline V gene lookup returns CDR1 DFQATT and CDR2 SNEGSKA (reference sequence). CDR3 length: 15 residues. Losses at the gene ends were 5 bases for V and 0 bases for J; bases not matched to a gene: 4. The CDR3 loop reads CSAPTSGVAKNIQYF. The DNA of the CDR3 is TGCAGTGCTCCTACTAGCGGGGTAGCCAAAAACATTCAGTACTTC.

This chain uses TRBV10-3 with TRBJ2-5; 8 bases line up with TRBD1. CDR1 ENHRY and CDR2 SYGVKD come from the germline V gene. The CDR3 is made up of 14 amino acids. V trimming: 6 bases; J trimming: 4 bases; junction bases outside the gene matches: 7. Here the CDR3 DNA reads TGTGCCATCAGAATAGGACAGGGAGGAGAGACCCAGTACTTC. Protein: CAIRIGQGGETQYF.

This clonotype was observed a few times. The chain carries TRBV7-2 and TRBJ2-7; D ambiguous. The germline V gene encodes CDR1 SGHTA and CDR2 FQGNSA. The CDR3 totals 12 residues. Trimming cost V 5 bases and J 3 bases, with 8 bases left between them. The CDR3 here is CASSAGVYEQYF. As DNA, the CDR3 is TGTGCCAGCAGCGCAGGAGTCTACGAGCAGTACTTC.

In its sample, this clonotype was seen many times. The chain combines TRBV29-1 with TRBJ1-3, with 7 bases fitting TRBD1. This CDR3 region has 13 residues. V shed 6 bases, J shed 2 bases, and the junction held 4 bases outside the gene matches. CDR1 is SQVTM, CDR2 ANQGSEA, per germline. CDR3 DNA: TGCAGCGTCGGGACAGAGGCTGGAAACACCATATATTTT. It specifies CSVGTEAGNTIYF.

This clonotype was found many times. The CDR3 reads CAISEGQGSSYEQYF. The CDR3 nucleotides read TGTGCCATCAGTGAAGGACAGGGCAGCTCCTACGAGCAGTACTTC. The chain uses TRBV10-3 and TRBJ2-7; the match to TRBD1 covers 8 bases. Germline CDR1 reads ENHRY; CDR2 reads SYGVKD. The CDR3 has 15 residues. V lost 3 bases to trimming and J lost 0 bases; unmatched junction nucleotides: 4.